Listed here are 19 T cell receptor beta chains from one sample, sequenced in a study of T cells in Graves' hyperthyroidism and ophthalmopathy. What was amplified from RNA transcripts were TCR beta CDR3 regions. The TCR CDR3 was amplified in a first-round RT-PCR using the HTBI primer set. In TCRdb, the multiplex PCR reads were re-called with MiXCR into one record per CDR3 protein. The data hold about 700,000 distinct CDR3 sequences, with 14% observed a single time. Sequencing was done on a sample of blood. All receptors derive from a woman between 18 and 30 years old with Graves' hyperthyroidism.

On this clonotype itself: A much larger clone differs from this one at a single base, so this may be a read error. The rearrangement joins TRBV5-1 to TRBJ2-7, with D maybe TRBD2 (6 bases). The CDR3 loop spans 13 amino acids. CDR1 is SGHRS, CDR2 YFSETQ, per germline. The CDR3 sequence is CAGSFGGSDEQYF. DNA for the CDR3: TGCGCCGGCAGCTTCGGGGGTAGCGACGAGCAGTACTTC.

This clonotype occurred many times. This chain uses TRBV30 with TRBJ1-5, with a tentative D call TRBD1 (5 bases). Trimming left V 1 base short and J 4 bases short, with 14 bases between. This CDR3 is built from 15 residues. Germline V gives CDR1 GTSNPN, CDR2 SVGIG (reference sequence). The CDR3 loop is CAWSGGLGKNQPQHF. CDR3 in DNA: TGTGCCTGGAGTGGGGGGTTAGGCAAGAATCAGCCCCAGCATTTT. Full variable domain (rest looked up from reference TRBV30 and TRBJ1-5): SQTIHQWPATLVQPVGSPLSLECTVEGTSNPNLYWYRQAAGRGLQLLFYSVGIGQISSEVPQNLSASRPQDRQFILSSKKLLLSDSGFYLCAWSGGLGKNQPQHFGDGTRLSIL.

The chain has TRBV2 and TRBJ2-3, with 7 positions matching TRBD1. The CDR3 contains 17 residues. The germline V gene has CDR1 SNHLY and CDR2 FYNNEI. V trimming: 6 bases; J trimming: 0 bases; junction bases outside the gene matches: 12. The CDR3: CASRSRTGASSTDTQYF. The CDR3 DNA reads TGTGCCAGCAGGTCTCGGACAGGAGCCTCTAGCACAGATACGCAGTATTTT.

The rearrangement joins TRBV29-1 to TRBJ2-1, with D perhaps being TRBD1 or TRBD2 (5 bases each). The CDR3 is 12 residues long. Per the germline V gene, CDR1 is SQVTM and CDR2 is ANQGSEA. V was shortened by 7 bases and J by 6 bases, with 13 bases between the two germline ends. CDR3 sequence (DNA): TGCAGCGCCGAGGGGAATCGCAATGAGCAGTTCTTC. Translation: CSAEGNRNEQFF.

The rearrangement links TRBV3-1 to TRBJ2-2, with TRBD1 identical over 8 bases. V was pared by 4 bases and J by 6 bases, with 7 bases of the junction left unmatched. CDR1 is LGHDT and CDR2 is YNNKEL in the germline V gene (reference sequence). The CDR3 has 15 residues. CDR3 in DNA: TGTGCCAGCAGCCGATTGGACAGGGATCCCGGGGAGCTGTTTTTT. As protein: CASSRLDRDPGELFF.

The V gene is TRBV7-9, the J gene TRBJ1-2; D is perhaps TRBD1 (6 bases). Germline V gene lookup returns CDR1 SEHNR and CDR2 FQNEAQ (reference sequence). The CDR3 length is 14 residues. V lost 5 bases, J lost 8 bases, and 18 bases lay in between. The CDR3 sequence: CASSPTGPQEGYTF. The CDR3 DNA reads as TGTGCCAGCAGCCCCACAGGGCCCCAGGAGGGCTACACCTTC.

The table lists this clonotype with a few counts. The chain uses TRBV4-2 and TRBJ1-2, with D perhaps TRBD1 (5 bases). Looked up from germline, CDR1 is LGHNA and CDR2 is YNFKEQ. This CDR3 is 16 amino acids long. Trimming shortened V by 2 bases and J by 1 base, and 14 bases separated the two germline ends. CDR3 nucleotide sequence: TGTGCCAGCAGCCAATCCGGGACCCAGCTTAACTATGGCTACACCTTC. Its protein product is CASSQSGTQLNYGYTF.

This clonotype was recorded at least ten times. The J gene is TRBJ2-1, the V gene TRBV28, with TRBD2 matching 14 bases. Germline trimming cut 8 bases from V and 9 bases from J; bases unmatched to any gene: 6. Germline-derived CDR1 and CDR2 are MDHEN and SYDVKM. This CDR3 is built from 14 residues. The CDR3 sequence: CASLTSGRGAEQFF. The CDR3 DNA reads TGTGCCAGCCTGACTAGCGGGAGGGGAGCTGAGCAGTTCTTC. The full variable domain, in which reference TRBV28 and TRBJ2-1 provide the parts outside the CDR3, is DVKVTQSSRYLVKRTGEKVFLECVQDMDHENMFWYRQDPGLGLRLIYFSYDVKMKEKGDIPEGYSVSREKKERFSLILESASTNQTSMYLCASLTSGRGAEQFFGPGTRLTVL.

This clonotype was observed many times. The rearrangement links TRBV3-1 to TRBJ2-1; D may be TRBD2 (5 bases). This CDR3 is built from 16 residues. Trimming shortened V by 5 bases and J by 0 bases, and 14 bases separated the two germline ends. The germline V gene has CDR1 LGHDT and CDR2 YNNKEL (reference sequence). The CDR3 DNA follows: TGTGCCAGCAGCATAGAAGCGGCAAGCTCCTACAATGAGCAGTTCTTC. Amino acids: CASSIEAASSYNEQFF.

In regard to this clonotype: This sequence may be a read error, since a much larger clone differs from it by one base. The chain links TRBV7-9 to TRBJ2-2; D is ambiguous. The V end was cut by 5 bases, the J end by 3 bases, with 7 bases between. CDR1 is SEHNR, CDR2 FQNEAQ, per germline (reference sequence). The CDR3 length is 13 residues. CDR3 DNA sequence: TGTGCCAGCAGCCAAGAGGACACCGGGGAGCTGTTTTTT. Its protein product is CASSQEDTGELFF.

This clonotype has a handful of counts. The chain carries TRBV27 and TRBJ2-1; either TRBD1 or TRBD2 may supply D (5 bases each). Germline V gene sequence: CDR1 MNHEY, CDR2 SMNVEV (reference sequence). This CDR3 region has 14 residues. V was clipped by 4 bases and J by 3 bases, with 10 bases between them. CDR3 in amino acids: CASSSRDDYNEQFF. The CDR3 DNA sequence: TGTGCCAGCAGTTCCCGGGACGACTACAATGAGCAGTTCTTC.

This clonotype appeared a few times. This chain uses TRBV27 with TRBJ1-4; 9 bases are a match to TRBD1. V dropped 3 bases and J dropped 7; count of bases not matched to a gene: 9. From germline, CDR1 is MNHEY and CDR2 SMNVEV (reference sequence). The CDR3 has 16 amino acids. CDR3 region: CASSLGTGSDPEKLFF. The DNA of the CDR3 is TGTGCCAGCAGTTTGGGGACAGGGTCCGATCCTGAAAAACTGTTTTTT.

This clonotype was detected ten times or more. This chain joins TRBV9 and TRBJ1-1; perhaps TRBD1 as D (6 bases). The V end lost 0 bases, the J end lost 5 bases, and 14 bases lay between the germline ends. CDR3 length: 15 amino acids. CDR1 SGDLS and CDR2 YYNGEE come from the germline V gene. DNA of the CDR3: TGTGCCAGCAGCGTAGCAGGGGCGGGGTGGACTGAAGCTTTCTTT. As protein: CASSVAGAGWTEAFF.

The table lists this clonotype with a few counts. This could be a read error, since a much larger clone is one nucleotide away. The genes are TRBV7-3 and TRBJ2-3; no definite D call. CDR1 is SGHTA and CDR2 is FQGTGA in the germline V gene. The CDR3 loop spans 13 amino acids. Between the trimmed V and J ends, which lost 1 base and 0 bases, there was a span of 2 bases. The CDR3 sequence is CASSLISTDTQYF. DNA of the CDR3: TGTGCCAGCAGCTTAATTAGCACAGATACGCAGTATTTT.

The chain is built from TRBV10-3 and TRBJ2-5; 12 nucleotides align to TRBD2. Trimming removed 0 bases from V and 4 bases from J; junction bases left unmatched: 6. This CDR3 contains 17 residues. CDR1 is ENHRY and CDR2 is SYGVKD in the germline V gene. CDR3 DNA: TGTGCCATCAGTGAGTCTAATCTAGCGGGAGGGCCAGAGACCCAGTACTTC. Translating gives CAISESNLAGGPETQYF.

DNA for the CDR3: TGTGCCATCAGAGCCGGGACAGGGGGCAGTGAGCAGTACTTC. Protein sequence: CAIRAGTGGSEQYF. The chain links TRBV10-3 to TRBJ2-7, with 12 bases lining up with TRBD1. V shed 6 bases, J shed 7 bases, and the junction held 7 bases outside the gene matches. The CDR3 runs 14 residues. Per germline, CDR1 ENHRY and CDR2 SYGVKD.

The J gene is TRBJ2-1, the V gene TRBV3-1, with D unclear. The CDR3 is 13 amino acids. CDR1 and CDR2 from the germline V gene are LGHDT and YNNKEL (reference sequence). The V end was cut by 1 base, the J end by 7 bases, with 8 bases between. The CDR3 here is CASSQGYSNEQFF. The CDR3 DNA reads TGTGCCAGCAGCCAAGGTTACAGTAATGAGCAGTTCTTC.

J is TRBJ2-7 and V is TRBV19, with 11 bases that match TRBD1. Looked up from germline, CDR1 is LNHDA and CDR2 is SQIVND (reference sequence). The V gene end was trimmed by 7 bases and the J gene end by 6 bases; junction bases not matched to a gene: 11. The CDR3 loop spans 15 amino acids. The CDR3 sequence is CASTSPRTGGGEQYF. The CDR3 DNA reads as TGTGCCAGTACTTCGCCCCGGACAGGGGGCGGCGAGCAGTACTTC.

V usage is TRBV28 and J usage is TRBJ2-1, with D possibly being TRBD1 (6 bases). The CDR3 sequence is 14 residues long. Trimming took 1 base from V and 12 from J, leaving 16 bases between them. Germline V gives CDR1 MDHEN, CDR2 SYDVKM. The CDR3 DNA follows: TGTGCCAGCAGTTTATTGGGTCAGGGGATGGGGCAGTTCTTC. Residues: CASSLLGQGMGQFF.